The 26 T cell receptor beta chains listed next were all sequenced from one sample in a study of beta chain features in type 1 diabetes. For these TCRs, the target antigens are not known. Of the isolated RNA, all was reverse transcribed, and so the sequenced material was expressed TCRB transcripts. Using immunoSEQ multiplex PCR, the repertoire was profiled, and TCRdb retains in-frame clones only, with some absent. Among about 650,000 clones listed, around 11% were seen once. Findings and caveats of the study: Moderate but significant shortening of TCRB CDR3s was recorded in all four CD4+ subsets from Type 1 diabetes patients.

Material for sequencing was naive CD4+ T cells from blood. The receptors derive from a man younger than 40 with type 1 diabetes.

The rearrangement uses TRBV9 and TRBJ1-3, with 7 bases identical to TRBD1. The V and J ends lost 3 bases and 3 bases, in that order; junction bases with no gene match: 6. Germline V gene lookup returns CDR1 SGDLS and CDR2 YYNGEE. This CDR3 is built from 15 residues. Here the CDR3 reads CASSAGGTDGNTIYF. The CDR3 region has the DNA TGTGCCAGCAGCGCGGGGGGGACAGATGGAAACACCATATATTTT.

Only a few counts were recorded for this clone. Sequence at one end of the junction differs from germline and may be a read error. The V call is TRBV7-2, the J call TRBJ2-7; 12 nucleotides match TRBD2. CDR1 and CDR2 from the germline V gene are SGHTA and FQGNSA. The CDR3 totals 14 residues. The CDR3 bases are TGTGCCAGCAGCCTAGCGGGGGGGCTCGAGGAGCAGTACTTC. Translating gives CASSLAGGLEEQYF.

As for this clone: The same CDR3 is also encoded by other DNA sequences in this sample. The gene calls are TRBV5-1 and TRBJ2-5; TRBD1 matches at 8 bases. This CDR3 comprises 14 residues. Germline values: CDR1 SGHRS, CDR2 YFSETQ. V lost 0 bases and J lost 5; bases outside the gene matches: 3. Written as DNA, the CDR3 is TGCGCCAGCAGCTTGGGGACAGGGCGCGAGACCCAGTACTTC. Its protein product is CASSLGTGRETQYF.

In this sample, this clone turned up a few times. J is TRBJ2-5 and V is TRBV27; D might be TRBD1 (6 bases). Trimming stripped 5 bases from V and 4 bases from J, with 26 bases between. Germline CDR1 MNHEY, CDR2 SMNVEV (reference sequence). CDR3 size: 18 residues. The CDR3 nucleotides read TGTGCCAGCAGTCTTATGCCTATGGGACACGTAGCAGGAGAGACCCAGTACTTC. Encoded protein: CASSLMPMGHVAGETQYF.

The CDR3 loop reads CASSKQGSSPLHF. The CDR3 coding sequence is TGTGCCAGTAGTAAGCAGGGCAGTTCACCCCTCCACTTT. The V and J genes are TRBV19 and TRBJ1-6; tentatively, D is TRBD1 (5 bases). V lost 4 bases and J lost 9, with 10 bases in between. The CDR3 totals 13 residues. Germline CDR1 reads LNHDA; CDR2 reads SQIVND (reference sequence).

This clone occurred a few times. The chain couples TRBV11-1 to TRBJ2-5; the match to TRBD2 covers 9 bases. The ends lost 8 bases at V and 2 bases at J; junction bases unmatched: 9. This CDR3 comprises 15 residues. Germline V lookup: CDR1 SGHAT, CDR2 FQDESV (reference sequence). CDR3 residues: CASRASGVQQETQYF. The CDR3 DNA follows: TGTGCCAGCCGGGCTAGCGGGGTGCAACAAGAGACCCAGTACTTC.

This clone was observed a handful of times. The chain joins TRBV6-6 to TRBJ2-7; unclear D gene. This CDR3 contains 11 residues. V was shortened by 5 bases and J by 6 bases, with 8 bases between the two germline ends. Per the germline V gene, CDR1 is MNHNY and CDR2 is SVGAGI (reference sequence). The CDR3: CASSQFSEQYF. Written as DNA, the CDR3 is TGTGCCAGCAGTCAGTTCTCCGAGCAGTACTTC.

This clone was recorded a few times. The chain joins TRBV18 to TRBJ1-2; no definite D call. CDR3 length equals 15 residues. V was clipped by 8 bases and J by 3 bases, with 19 bases between them. The V gene's germline CDR1 is KGHSH and CDR2 LQKENI. As DNA, the CDR3 is TGTGCCAGCACCTCCCCCAGCGATCTTGACTATGGCTACACCTTC. The encoded protein is CASTSPSDLDYGYTF. Looking up the rest from reference TRBV18 and TRBJ1-2 gives the full variable domain: NAGVMQNPRHLVRRRGQEARLRCSPMKGHSHVYWYRQLPEEGLKFMVYLQKENIIDESGMPKERFSAEFPKEGPSILRIQQVVRGDSAAYFCASTSPSDLDYGYTFGSGTRLTVV.

The V call is TRBV11-2, the J call TRBJ2-3; 10 positions match TRBD2. Trimming at V came to 5 bases and at J to 5 bases, leaving 7 bases not matched to a gene. The CDR3 contains 15 residues. In germline, CDR1 is SGHAT, CDR2 FQNNGV. The CDR3 sequence: CASSLWTSGGDTQYF. DNA for the CDR3: TGTGCCAGCAGCCTTTGGACTAGCGGTGGAGATACGCAGTATTTT.

The chain carries TRBV6-6 and TRBJ1-5, with no clear D. V was shortened by 3 bases and J by 2 bases, with 11 bases between the two germline ends. Germline CDR1 reads MNHNY; CDR2 reads SVGAGI (reference sequence). The CDR3 length is 15 residues. CDR3 DNA sequence: TGTGCCAGCAGTTATTGGGATGGAGGCAATCAGCCCCAGCATTTT. Residues: CASSYWDGGNQPQHF.

There are a few counts of this clone. Written as DNA, the CDR3 is TGTGCCAGTAGTATGGGTTCCACCGGGTATCAGCCCCAGCATTTT. It is translated as CASSMGSTGYQPQHF. J is TRBJ1-5 and V is TRBV19, with unresolved D. Trimming removed 3 bases from V and 5 bases from J, with 14 bases in between. Germline V gene data show CDR1 as LNHDA and CDR2 as SQIVND (reference sequence). The CDR3 loop spans 15 amino acids. Full variable domain (outside the CDR3, taken from reference TRBV19 and TRBJ1-5): DGGITQSPKYLFRKEGQNVTLSCEQNLNHDAMYWYRQDPGQGLRLIYYSQIVNDFQKGDIAEGYSVSREKKESFPLTVTSAQKNPTAFYLCASSMGSTGYQPQHFGDGTRLSIL.

J is TRBJ2-5 and V is TRBV10-3; 9 bases align to TRBD1. Germline CDR1 is ENHRY and CDR2 is SYGVKD. There are 15 residues in the CDR3. The V gene end was trimmed by 3 bases and the J gene end by 5 bases; junction bases not matched to a gene: 7. The CDR3 is CAISETQGAGETQYF. CDR3 in DNA: TGTGCCATCAGTGAAACACAGGGGGCTGGGGAGACCCAGTACTTC.

This clone showed up just a few times. The chain joins TRBV5-1 to TRBJ2-5, with D possibly called TRBD1 or TRBD2 (6 bases each). CDR1 is SGHRS, CDR2 YFSETQ, per germline. V lost 0 bases and J lost 4, with 19 bases in between. The CDR3 sequence is 17 residues long. The DNA of the CDR3 is TGCGCCAGCAGCTTGGATGGGGGGCGCCCGGTGGGAGAGACCCAGTACTTC. Protein sequence: CASSLDGGRPVGETQYF.

The rearrangement uses TRBV14 and TRBJ2-7; 10 bases fit TRBD1. Germline V gene lookup returns CDR1 SGHDN and CDR2 FVKESK. This CDR3 spans 14 amino acids. With 5 bases clipped from V and 9 bases from J, the junction kept 10 bases outside the gene matches. The CDR3 sequence: CASSARTGGQGQYF. The CDR3 DNA reads TGTGCCAGCAGCGCTCGGACAGGGGGACAGGGGCAGTACTTC.

In its sample, this clone was seen a few times. This chain joins TRBV7-2 and TRBJ2-7, with D tentatively TRBD1 or TRBD2 (5 bases each). V lost 2 bases, J lost 2 bases, and 10 bases lay in between. Germline V gene data show CDR1 as SGHTA and CDR2 as FQGNSA. The CDR3 covers 14 residues. The CDR3 DNA is TGTGCCAGCAGCTTACCCGGGACCCCCTACGAGCAGTACTTC. This codes for CASSLPGTPYEQYF.

This clone has only a few counts. The chain couples TRBV2 to TRBJ2-2; tentative D call: TRBD2 (7 bases). The germline V gene has CDR1 SNHLY and CDR2 FYNNEI. The CDR3 sequence is 13 residues long. V shed 10 bases and J shed 5 bases, with 14 bases lying between them. As DNA, the CDR3 is TGTGCCATAAGCGAGGGGGGGACCGGGGAGCTGTTTTTT. Protein sequence: CAISEGGTGELFF. The entire variable domain, with the rest obtained from reference TRBV2 and TRBJ2-2, is as follows: EPEVTQTPSHQVTQMGQEVILRCVPISNHLYFYWYRQILGQKVEFLVSFYNNEISEKSEIFDDQFSVERPDGSNFTLKIRSTKLEDSAMYFCAISEGGTGELFFGEGSRLTVL.

This rearrangement joins TRBV7-9 to TRBJ2-3; the D gene is possibly TRBD2 (5 bases). In germline, CDR1 is SEHNR, CDR2 FQNEAQ (reference sequence). V gave up 5 bases and J gave up 1 base, with 16 bases separating them. The CDR3 is 16 amino acids. The chain's CDR3 is CASSRSRGSGTDTQYF. The CDR3 DNA follows: TGTGCCAGCAGCCGTTCTCGGGGTTCTGGCACAGATACGCAGTATTTT.

The chain combines TRBV18 with TRBJ2-1, with 7 nucleotides matching TRBD1. Germline V gene sequence: CDR1 KGHSH, CDR2 LQKENI. The CDR3 has 15 amino acids. Unmatched junction bases numbered 8, after V lost 0 bases and J lost 9 bases. This CDR3 reads CASSPPGNRGSEQFF. DNA of the CDR3: TGTGCCAGCTCACCACCGGGGAACAGGGGCAGTGAGCAGTTCTTC.

This chain joins TRBV4-3 and TRBJ1-1; D gene unclear. The CDR3 is 15 amino acids. Germline V lookup: CDR1 LGHNA, CDR2 YSLEER. V lost 1 base and J lost 0, with 9 bases in between. DNA of the CDR3: TGCGCCAGCAGCCAAGGTACTGCCATGAACACTGAAGCTTTCTTT. Protein sequence: CASSQGTAMNTEAFF.

The rearrangement joins TRBV28 to TRBJ1-2, with D uncertain. Trimming left V 7 bases short and J 3 bases short, with 21 bases between. There are 16 residues in the CDR3. The germline CDR1 and CDR2 sequences are MDHEN and SYDVKM. The CDR3 region is CASTANPPQSYYGYTF. CDR3 sequence (DNA): TGTGCCAGCACGGCAAACCCCCCGCAGTCATACTATGGCTACACCTTC.

V gene TRBV5-1 combines with J gene TRBJ1-2, with D hard to call. The V and J ends lost 4 bases and 4 bases respectively, with 14 bases between them. Per the germline V gene, CDR1 is SGHRS and CDR2 is YFSETQ. The CDR3 is made up of 14 amino acids. In DNA form, the CDR3 reads TGCGCCAGCAGCCTGGCGGGCCAGACCTATGGCTACACCTTC. Residues: CASSLAGQTYGYTF.

Only a few counts were recorded for this clone. This chain uses TRBV7-9 with TRBJ2-1; the D is unclear. The CDR3 runs 13 residues. Germline CDR1 is SEHNR and CDR2 is FQNEAQ (reference sequence). Trimming cost V 2 bases and J 7 bases, with 9 bases left between them. The CDR3 reads CASSLSIGNEQFF. For the CDR3, the DNA is TGTGCCAGCAGCTTAAGTATAGGTAATGAGCAGTTCTTC.

This clone was seen a handful of times. The chain uses TRBV9 and TRBJ2-4; TRBD2 might be the D (6 bases). Trimming removed 0 bases from V and 9 bases from J, with 13 bases in between. The CDR3 covers 14 residues. CDR1 and CDR2 from the germline V gene are SGDLS and YYNGEE. The DNA of the CDR3 is TGTGCCAGCAGCGTAGACCTTGACGGGGGCATTCAGTACTTC. This sequence encodes CASSVDLDGGIQYF.

This clone was detected only a few times. This rearrangement joins TRBV7-2 to TRBJ2-2; 9 nucleotides agree with TRBD1. The CDR3 is 15 amino acids. The trim removed 5 bases at V and 5 bases at J, leaving 6 bases unmatched. The germline gives CDR1 SGHTA, CDR2 FQGNSA. CDR3 protein: CASSLMTGGTGELFF. The CDR3 coding sequence is TGTGCCAGCAGCCTCATGACAGGGGGTACCGGGGAGCTGTTTTTT. The full variable domain, its missing parts supplied by reference TRBV7-2 and TRBJ2-2, is GAGVSQSPSNKVTEKGKDVELRCDPISGHTALYWYRQSLGQGLEFLIYFQGNSAPDKSGLPSDRFSAERTGGSVSTLTIQRTQQEDSAVYLCASSLMTGGTGELFFGEGSRLTVL.

This clone was observed a few times. The V and J genes are TRBV29-1 and TRBJ2-1; TRBD1 matches at 10 bases. V shed 7 bases, J shed 3 bases, and the junction held 3 bases outside the gene matches. Germline loops: CDR1 SQVTM, CDR2 ANQGSEA. This CDR3 spans 13 amino acids. CDR3 nucleotides: TGCAGCGCTCGGACAGGGGGCTACAATGAGCAGTTCTTC. This translates into CSARTGGYNEQFF.

This clone was seen only a few times. The chain carries TRBV5-1 and TRBJ2-7; possible D gene TRBD2, 5 bases. V was shortened by 4 bases and J by 2 bases, with 10 bases between the two germline ends. Germline V gene data show CDR1 as SGHRS and CDR2 as YFSETQ. The CDR3 is 13 residues long. The CDR3 DNA is TGCGCCAGCAGCACGGGGAACCCCTACGAGCAGTACTTC. It is translated as CASSTGNPYEQYF.